Listed below are T cell receptor beta chains from one sample, sequenced in a study of T cells in Graves' hyperthyroidism and ophthalmopathy. TCRdb independently ran MiXCR on the multiplex PCR reads; one entry per CDR3 protein. This table holds some 500,000 distinct CDR3 sequences, around 22% found once. The sample was blood. The receptors originated from a woman aged 25 to 45 with Graves' ophthalmopathy. The CDR3 runs from the conserved cysteine through the conserved F or W. The order of the fields is clone size, D gene, J gene, V gene, CDR3 protein, CDR3 DNA. The D gene is left open where the match is weak. Not every row has a clone size; where given, it reads once, few, many or a size class.

>NA|TRBD2|TRBJ2-7|TRBV4-1
CASSHPQPGLAGGSYEQYF
TGCGCCAGCAGCCACCCTCAACCGGGACTAGCGGGGGGGAGCTACGAGCAGTACTTC
>many|TRBD2|TRBJ2-5|TRBV29-1
CSLQTGTSLETQYF
TGCAGCCTTCAGACCGGGACTAGTCTTGAGACCCAGTACTTC
>many|TRBD1|TRBJ1-5|TRBV20-1
CSARAGGGQPQHF
TGCAGTGCTAGAGCAGGGGGGGGACAGCCCCAGCATTTT
>many|NA|TRBJ2-7|TRBV6-9
CASSPPTGGGMYEQYF
TGTGCCAGCAGTCCGCCCACGGGCGGGGGCATGTACGAGCAGTACTTC
>many|NA|TRBJ1-1|TRBV7-8
CASSPLGQVGQRSFF
TGTGCCAGCAGCCCGCTAGGGCAGGTGGGGCAGAGGTCTTTCTTT
>NA|NA|TRBJ2-5|TRBV11-2
CASGPLVGETQYF
TGTGCCAGCGGTCCATTAGTAGGAGAGACCCAGTACTTC
>NA|TRBD1|TRBJ2-7|TRBV12-3/TRBV12-4
CASTSTGQGDHEQYF
TGTGCCAGCACTTCCACCGGACAGGGGGACCACGAGCAGTACTTC
>many|TRBD1|TRBJ2-7|TRBV18
CASSGGTVGFEEQYF
TGTGCCAGCTCAGGTGGGACAGTTGGGTTTGAGGAGCAGTACTTC
>many|NA|TRBJ2-7|TRBV20-1
CSAPGIYEQYF
TGCAGTGCTCCCGGGATCTACGAGCAGTACTTC
>many|TRBD1|TRBJ1-5|TRBV20-1
CSARRQGDQPQHF
TGCAGTGCTAGAAGACAGGGGGATCAGCCCCAGCATTTT
>NA|TRBD1|TRBJ2-7|TRBV15
CATSRGPGQGFSYEQYF
TGTGCCACCAGCAGAGGACCGGGACAGGGGTTCTCCTACGAGCAGTACTTC